This TCR beta chain was profiled in a study of regulatory T cells in long-lasting Graves disease. The authors built TCR beta libraries using iRepertoire HTBI primers and Arm-PCR of CDR3 regions. In TCRdb, the multiplex PCR reads were re-called with MiXCR into one record per CDR3 protein. This table has about 350,000 distinct CDR3 sequences, around 17% appearing once. The V and J ends lost 5 bases and 10 bases, in that order; junction bases with no gene match: 15. The V gene's germline CDR1 is SGHTA and CDR2 FQGNSA. This CDR3 has 17 amino acids. Described time point: newly diagnosed GD, antithyroid drugs for less than 3 months. Scientists built the TCR library using RNA that was extracted from PBMCs. Many counts were recorded for this clonotype. The data also belong to a second study, concerning T cells in Graves' hyperthyroidism and ophthalmopathy.

This specimen consisted of peripheral blood mononuclear cells (PBMCs), obtained at new diagnosis, from a patient treated with antithyroid drugs. The chain recombines TRBV7-2 with TRBJ1-6, with 9 bases that match TRBD1. The source of this sequence is a man aged 35-49 years with Graves disease. The CDR3 is CASSGKQGALWNSPLHF. Written as DNA, the CDR3 is TGTGCCAGCAGCGGGAAACAGGGGGCCCTCTGGAACTCACCCCTCCACTTT.